This paragraph covers one T cell receptor (beta chain) sequence. Its specificity is not known. The germline gives CDR1 MNHEY, CDR2 SMNVEV (reference sequence). This CDR3 region has 12 residues. V shed 5 bases and J 11 bases; nucleotides not matched to a gene: 6. Using its own MiXCR run on the 5' RACE reads, TCRdb lists one record per CDR3 protein. Of about 540,000 distinct CDR3 sequences listed, 12% are singletons. This specimen belongs to a study of CD8 T cells in ankylosing spondylitis. Findings and limits, study-wide: Typical of ankylosing spondylitis blood, it appeared, was a TCR beta motif of eight highly homologous variants.

The chain couples TRBV27 to TRBJ1-1; 9 bases fit TRBD1. The origin of this receptor is a male donor with ankylosing spondylitis. Input material: blood, either unsorted or a sorted T cell fraction (not recorded which). The CDR3 DNA reads as TGTGCCAGCAGTCCCGGGACAGGGAAGGCTTTCTTT. It yields the protein CASSPGTGKAFF.